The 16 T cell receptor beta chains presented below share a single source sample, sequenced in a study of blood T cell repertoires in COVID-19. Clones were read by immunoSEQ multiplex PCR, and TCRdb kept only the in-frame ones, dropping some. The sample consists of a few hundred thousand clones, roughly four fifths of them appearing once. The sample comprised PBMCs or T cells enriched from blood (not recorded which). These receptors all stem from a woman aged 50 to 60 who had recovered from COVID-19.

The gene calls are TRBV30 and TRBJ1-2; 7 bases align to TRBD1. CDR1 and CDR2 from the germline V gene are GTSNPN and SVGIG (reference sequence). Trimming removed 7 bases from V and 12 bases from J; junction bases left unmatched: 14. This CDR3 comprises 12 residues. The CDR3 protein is CASSGEQGTNTF. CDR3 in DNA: TGTGCCTCTTCGGGGGAACAGGGGACGAACACCTTC.

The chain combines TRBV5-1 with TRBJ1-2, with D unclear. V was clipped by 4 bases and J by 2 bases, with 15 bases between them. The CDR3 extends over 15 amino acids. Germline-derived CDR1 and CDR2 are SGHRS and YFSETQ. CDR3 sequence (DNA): TGCGCCAGCAGCCCAGCGGGAGGTGGAAACTATGGCTACACCTTC. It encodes CASSPAGGGNYGYTF. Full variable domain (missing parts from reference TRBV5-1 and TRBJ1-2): KAGVTQTPRYLIKTRGQQVTLSCSPISGHRSVSWYQQTPGQGLQFLFEYFSETQRNKGNFPGRFSGRQFSNSRSEMNVSTLELGDSALYLCASSPAGGGNYGYTFGSGTRLTVV.

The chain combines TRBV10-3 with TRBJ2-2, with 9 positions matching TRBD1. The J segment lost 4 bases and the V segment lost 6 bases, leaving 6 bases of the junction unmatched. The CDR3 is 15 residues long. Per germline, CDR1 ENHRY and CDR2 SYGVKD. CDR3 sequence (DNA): TGTGCCATCAGCCGGGACAGGGCGGGCACCGGGGAGCTGTTTTTT. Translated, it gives CAISRDRAGTGELFF.

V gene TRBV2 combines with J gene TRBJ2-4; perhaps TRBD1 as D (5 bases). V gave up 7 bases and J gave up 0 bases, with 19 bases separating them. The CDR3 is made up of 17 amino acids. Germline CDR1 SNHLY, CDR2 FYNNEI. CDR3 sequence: CASKRRAGQLAKNIQYF. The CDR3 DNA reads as TGTGCCAGCAAGCGTCGGGCAGGGCAACTAGCCAAAAACATTCAGTACTTC.

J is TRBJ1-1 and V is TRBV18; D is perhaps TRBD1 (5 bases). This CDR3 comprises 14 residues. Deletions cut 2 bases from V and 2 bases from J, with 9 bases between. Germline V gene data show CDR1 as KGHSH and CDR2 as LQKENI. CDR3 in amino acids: CASSPRGSNTEAFF. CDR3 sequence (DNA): TGTGCCAGCTCACCAAGGGGTTCTAACACTGAAGCTTTCTTT.

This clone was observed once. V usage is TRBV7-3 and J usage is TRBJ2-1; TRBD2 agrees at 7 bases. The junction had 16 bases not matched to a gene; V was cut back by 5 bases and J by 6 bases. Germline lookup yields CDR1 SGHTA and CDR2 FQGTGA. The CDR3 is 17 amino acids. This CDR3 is CASSPGPARGSLNEQFF. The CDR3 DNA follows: TGTGCCAGCAGCCCGGGGCCCGCCCGCGGGAGTCTCAATGAGCAGTTCTTC.

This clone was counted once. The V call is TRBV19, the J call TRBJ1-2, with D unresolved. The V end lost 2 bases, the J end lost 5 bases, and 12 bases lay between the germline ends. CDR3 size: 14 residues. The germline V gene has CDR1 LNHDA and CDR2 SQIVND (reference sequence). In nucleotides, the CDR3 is TGTGCCAGTAGTATATCGGGTCTCGGGTATGGCTACACCTTC. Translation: CASSISGLGYGYTF.

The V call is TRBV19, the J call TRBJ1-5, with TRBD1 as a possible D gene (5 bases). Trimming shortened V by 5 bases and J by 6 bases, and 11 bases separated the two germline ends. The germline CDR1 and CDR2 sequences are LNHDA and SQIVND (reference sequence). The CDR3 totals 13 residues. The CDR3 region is CASSFQGGQPQHF. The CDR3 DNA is TGTGCCAGTAGTTTCCAGGGAGGTCAGCCCCAGCATTTT. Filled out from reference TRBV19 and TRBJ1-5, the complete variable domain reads DGGITQSPKYLFRKEGQNVTLSCEQNLNHDAMYWYRQDPGQGLRLIYYSQIVNDFQKGDIAEGYSVSREKKESFPLTVTSAQKNPTAFYLCASSFQGGQPQHFGDGTRLSIL.

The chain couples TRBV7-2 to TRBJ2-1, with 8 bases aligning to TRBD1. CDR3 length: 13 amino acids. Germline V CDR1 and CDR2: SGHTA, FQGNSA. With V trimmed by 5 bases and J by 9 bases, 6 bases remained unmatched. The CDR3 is CASSMTGVSEQFF. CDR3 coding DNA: TGTGCCAGCAGCATGACAGGGGTTAGTGAGCAGTTCTTC.

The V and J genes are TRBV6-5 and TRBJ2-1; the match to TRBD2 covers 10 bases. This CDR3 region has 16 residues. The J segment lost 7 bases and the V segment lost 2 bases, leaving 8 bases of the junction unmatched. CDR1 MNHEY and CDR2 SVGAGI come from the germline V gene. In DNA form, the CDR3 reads TGTGCCAGCAGTTACGAAAGGGCTAGCGGGAGAAATGAGCAGTTCTTC. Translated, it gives CASSYERASGRNEQFF.

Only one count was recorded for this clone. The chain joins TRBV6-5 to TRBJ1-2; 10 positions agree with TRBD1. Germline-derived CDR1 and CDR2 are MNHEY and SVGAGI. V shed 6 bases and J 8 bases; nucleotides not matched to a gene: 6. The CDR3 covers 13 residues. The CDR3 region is CASSPGQGWGYTF. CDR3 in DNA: TGTGCCAGCAGCCCGGGACAGGGGTGGGGCTACACCTTC.

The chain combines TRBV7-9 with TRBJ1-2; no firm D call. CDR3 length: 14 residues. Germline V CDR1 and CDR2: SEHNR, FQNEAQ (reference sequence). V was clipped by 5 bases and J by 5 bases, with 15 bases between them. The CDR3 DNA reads TGTGCCAGCAGCCCTAATCCGCCGGGGTATGGCTACACCTTC. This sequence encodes CASSPNPPGYGYTF. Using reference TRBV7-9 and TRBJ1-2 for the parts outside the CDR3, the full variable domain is DTGVSQNPRHKITKRGQNVTFRCDPISEHNRLYWYRQTLGQGPEFLTYFQNEAQLEKSRLLSDRFSAERPKGSFSTLEIQRTEQGDSAMYLCASSPNPPGYGYTFGSGTRLTVV.

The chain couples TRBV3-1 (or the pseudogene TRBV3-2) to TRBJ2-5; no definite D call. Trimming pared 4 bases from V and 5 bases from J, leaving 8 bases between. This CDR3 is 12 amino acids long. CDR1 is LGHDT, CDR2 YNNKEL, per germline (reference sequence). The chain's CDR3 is CASSPIGETQYF. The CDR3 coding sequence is TGTGCCAGCAGCCCTATCGGTGAGACCCAGTACTTC.

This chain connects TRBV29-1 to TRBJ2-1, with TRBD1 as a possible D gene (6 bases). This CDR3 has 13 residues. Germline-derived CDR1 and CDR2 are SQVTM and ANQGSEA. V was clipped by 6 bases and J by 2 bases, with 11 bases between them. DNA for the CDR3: TGCAGCGTCGAGACAGGCCCCTACAATGAGCAGTTCTTC. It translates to CSVETGPYNEQFF.

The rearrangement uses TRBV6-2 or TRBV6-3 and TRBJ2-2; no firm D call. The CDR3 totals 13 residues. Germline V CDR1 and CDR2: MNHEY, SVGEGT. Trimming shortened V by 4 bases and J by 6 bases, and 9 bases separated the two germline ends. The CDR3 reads CASSFYAPGELFF. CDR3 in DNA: TGTGCCAGCAGTTTCTATGCTCCCGGGGAGCTGTTTTTT.

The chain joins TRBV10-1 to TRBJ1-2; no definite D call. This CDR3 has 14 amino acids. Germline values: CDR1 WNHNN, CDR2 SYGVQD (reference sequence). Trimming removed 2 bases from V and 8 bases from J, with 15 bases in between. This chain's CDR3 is CASSEGRGSGGYTF. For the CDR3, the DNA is TGCGCCAGCAGTGAGGGTCGGGGATCCGGGGGCTACACCTTC.